The 30 T cell receptor beta chains given below trace back to one sample, sequenced in a study of blood T cells in healthy people across ages. A second roughly 7 to 11 cycle PCR used barcoded and J-beta primers. TCRdb re-called the 5' RACE reads through MiXCR, storing one row per CDR3 protein. Here the sample spans about 930,000 distinct CDR3 sequences, about 27% being singletons. These data also featured in a second study, about T cells of mothers and their children.

The material sequenced was blood. Receptor source: a woman aged 40 to 50 in good health.

This clonotype was seen a few times. The chain joins TRBV5-1 to TRBJ1-1, with D possibly matching TRBD1 (6 bases). The CDR3 has 13 amino acids. The ends were cut back, 6 bases at V and 1 base at J, with 10 bases in the middle. Germline V CDR1 and CDR2: SGHRS, YFSETQ. The CDR3 DNA reads as TGCGCCAGCAACCAACAGGGGAACACTGAAGCTTTCTTT. Amino acids: CASNQQGNTEAFF. The full variable domain, its missing parts supplied by reference TRBV5-1 and TRBJ1-1, is KAGVTQTPRYLIKTRGQQVTLSCSPISGHRSVSWYQQTPGQGLQFLFEYFSETQRNKGNFPGRFSGRQFSNSRSEMNVSTLELGDSALYLCASNQQGNTEAFFGQGTRLTVV.

The chain uses TRBV6-6 and TRBJ2-7; D not certain. V lost 6 bases, J lost 2 bases, and 8 bases lay in between. This CDR3 contains 12 residues. Germline lookup yields CDR1 MNHNY and CDR2 SVGAGI (reference sequence). The CDR3: CASSVDTYEQYF. As DNA, the CDR3 is TGTGCCAGCAGCGTCGACACCTACGAGCAGTACTTC.

Ten or more counts support this clonotype. V gene TRBV5-1 combines with J gene TRBJ2-3; unclear D gene. The germline CDR1 and CDR2 sequences are SGHRS and YFSETQ. This CDR3 spans 12 amino acids. V gave up 6 bases and J gave up 4 bases, with 9 bases separating them. The CDR3 nucleotides read TGCGCCAGCACCCTAGACGCAGATACGCAGTATTTT. Amino acids: CASTLDADTQYF. Filled out from reference TRBV5-1 and TRBJ2-3, the complete variable domain reads KAGVTQTPRYLIKTRGQQVTLSCSPISGHRSVSWYQQTPGQGLQFLFEYFSETQRNKGNFPGRFSGRQFSNSRSEMNVSTLELGDSALYLCASTLDADTQYFGPGTRLTVL.

The genes are TRBV7-2 and TRBJ1-1; D not certain. Trimming shortened V by 4 bases and J by 6 bases, and 15 bases separated the two germline ends. The CDR3 is 14 amino acids. The germline gives CDR1 SGHTA, CDR2 FQGNSA. Here the CDR3 reads CASSSGSAVAEAFF. As DNA, the CDR3 is TGTGCCAGCAGCTCGGGCTCCGCCGTCGCTGAAGCTTTCTTT.

The rearrangement links TRBV28 to TRBJ1-5; maybe TRBD1 (5 bases). CDR1 MDHEN and CDR2 SYDVKM come from the germline V gene. The V gene lost 5 bases and the J gene lost 0 bases, with 17 bases spanning the gap. The CDR3 contains 17 residues. The CDR3 is CASSLPGAGYSNQPQHF. The DNA of the CDR3 is TGTGCCAGCAGTCTACCCGGGGCAGGGTATAGCAATCAGCCCCAGCATTTT.

The table lists this clonotype with a few counts. The V call is TRBV3-1, the J call TRBJ2-1; D not certain. The germline gives CDR1 LGHDT, CDR2 YNNKEL (reference sequence). The CDR3 runs to 13 residues. Trimming shortened V by 3 bases and J by 10 bases, and 13 bases separated the two germline ends. CDR3 DNA: TGTGCCAGCAGCCAGTCACGACTCCACGAGCAGTTCTTC. It translates to CASSQSRLHEQFF.

This clonotype has at least ten counts. J is TRBJ1-2 and V is TRBV29-1, with TRBD1 matching over 7 bases. CDR1 is SQVTM and CDR2 is ANQGSEA in the germline V gene. V lost 7 bases and J lost 4; bases outside the gene matches: 9. The CDR3 covers 13 residues. The CDR3 loop is CSAQGGSFYGYTF. In DNA form, the CDR3 reads TGCAGCGCCCAGGGGGGCAGCTTCTATGGCTACACCTTC.

This clonotype occurred many times. Germline is not matched at one junction end, which may reflect a read error. The chain uses TRBV5-1 and TRBJ1-2, with D tentatively TRBD1 (5 bases). The CDR3 has 14 amino acids. Germline V gene lookup returns CDR1 SGHRS and CDR2 YFSETQ. The CDR3 nucleotides read TGTGCCAGCAGTCGGGGGGGAGCTAACTATGGCTACACCTTC. Residues: CASSRGGANYGYTF. The variable domain in full, with the rest retrieved from reference TRBV5-1 and TRBJ1-2, is KAGVTQTPRYLIKTRGQQVTLSCSPISGHRSVSWYQQTPGQGLQFLFEYFSETQRNKGNFPGRFSGRQFSNSRSEMNVSTLELGDSALYLCASSRGGANYGYTFGSGTRLTVV.

This clonotype showed up many times. The J gene is TRBJ2-5, the V gene TRBV14; D assignment may be TRBD1 or TRBD2 (5 bases each). Trimming cost V 2 bases and J 4 bases, with 17 bases left between them. The CDR3 loop spans 16 amino acids. In germline, CDR1 is SGHDN, CDR2 FVKESK. The CDR3 DNA follows: TGTGCCAGCAGCCAAAGCCGAGGGGTCCGGGCAGAGACCCAGTACTTC. This gives the protein CASSQSRGVRAETQYF.

This clonotype was observed a few times. The rearrangement links TRBV3-1 to TRBJ2-7; the match to TRBD2 covers 7 bases. The V gene end was trimmed by 0 bases and the J gene end by 8 bases; junction bases not matched to a gene: 16. Looked up from germline, CDR1 is LGHDT and CDR2 is YNNKEL (reference sequence). This CDR3 contains 17 residues. The DNA for the CDR3 is TGTGCCAGCAGCCAAGATCACTCGATGATTGGGACTACGAAGCAGTACTTC. Its translation is CASSQDHSMIGTTKQYF.

The table lists this clonotype with a few counts. J is TRBJ2-3 and V is TRBV5-1, with D perhaps matching TRBD1 (5 bases). CDR1 and CDR2 from the germline V gene are SGHRS and YFSETQ. V shed 4 bases and J shed 2 bases, with 11 bases lying between them. This CDR3 is 14 amino acids long. The CDR3 nucleotides are TGCGCCAGCAGCCAGGACACTGCCACAGATACGCAGTATTTT. Its translation is CASSQDTATDTQYF.

The chain employs TRBV9 and TRBJ2-4; tentative D call: TRBD2 (6 bases). Trimming stripped 0 bases from V and 13 bases from J, with 14 bases between. The CDR3 spans 13 residues. CDR1 and CDR2 from the germline V gene are SGDLS and YYNGEE. CDR3 in amino acids: CASSVDNWGEQYF. CDR3 sequence (DNA): TGTGCCAGCAGCGTAGACAATTGGGGGGAGCAGTACTTC.

This clonotype was picked up many times. V usage is TRBV15 and J usage is TRBJ2-1; 7 nucleotides align to TRBD2. This CDR3 comprises 15 residues. Trimming took 0 bases from V and 4 from J; bases not matched to a gene: 3. Germline CDR1 LNHNV, CDR2 YYDKDF (reference sequence). This CDR3 is CATSRESGAYNEQFF. The CDR3 DNA sequence: TGTGCCACCAGCAGAGAAAGCGGGGCATACAATGAGCAGTTCTTC.

The sample holds a few counts of this clonotype. V gene TRBV24-1 combines with J gene TRBJ2-3, with TRBD1 identical over 11 bases. The CDR3 consists of 16 residues. In germline, CDR1 is KGHDR, CDR2 SFDVKD. The V segment lost 4 bases and the J segment 5 bases; nucleotides outside the gene matches: 7. The CDR3 reads CATSEGQGVFEDTQYF. CDR3 in DNA: TGTGCCACCAGTGAGGGACAGGGGGTGTTTGAAGATACGCAGTATTTT.

In DNA form, the CDR3 reads TGTGCCAGCAGACGGGACAGGGGGGATGGCTACACCTTC. Its translation: CASRRDRGDGYTF. The V gene is TRBV27, the J gene TRBJ1-2; 11 nucleotides line up with TRBD1. CDR1 is MNHEY, CDR2 SMNVEV, per germline (reference sequence). CDR3 length equals 13 residues. Losses at the gene ends were 6 bases for V and 6 bases for J; bases not matched to a gene: 3.

This clonotype was observed a few times. The chain is built from TRBV4-2 and TRBJ2-2, with D tentatively TRBD1 (6 bases). The CDR3 length is 15 residues. Germline values: CDR1 LGHNA, CDR2 YNFKEQ. The V and J ends lost 0 bases and 7 bases respectively, with 12 bases between them. As DNA, the CDR3 is TGTGCCAGCAGCCAAGATAGGGGGACCGGCGGGGAGCTGTTTTTT. Translated, it gives CASSQDRGTGGELFF.

The chain uses TRBV27 and TRBJ1-6, with D possibly being TRBD1 (6 bases). The CDR3 length is 14 residues. Trimming shortened V by 2 bases and J by 8 bases, and 10 bases separated the two germline ends. Germline values: CDR1 MNHEY, CDR2 SMNVEV (reference sequence). CDR3 coding DNA: TGTGCCAGCAGTTTAGGGGGCACCTATTCACCCCTCCACTTT. Protein sequence: CASSLGGTYSPLHF.

As to this clonotype: Given a much more abundant clone one base away, this may be a read error. The chain employs TRBV12-3 or TRBV12-4 and TRBJ2-7; TRBD2 matches 7 bases. This CDR3 spans 15 amino acids. CDR3 sequence: CASSFRVTSSCEQYF. Written as DNA, the CDR3 is TGTGCCAGCAGTTTTCGTGTGACTAGCTCCTGCGAGCAGTACTTC.

This clonotype was found once. The chain couples TRBV27 to TRBJ2-7; 7 bases match TRBD1. V lost 4 bases to trimming and J lost 6 bases; unmatched junction nucleotides: 12. This CDR3 has 15 residues. Germline V gives CDR1 MNHEY, CDR2 SMNVEV (reference sequence). CDR3 amino acids: CASSWGQPSTCEQYF. The CDR3 bases are TGTGCCAGCAGTTGGGGACAGCCAAGCACCTGCGAGCAGTACTTC.

This clonotype was counted ten times or more. The rearrangement joins TRBV20-1 to TRBJ1-5, with 7 positions matching TRBD1. The length of the CDR3 is 19 residues. Germline CDR1 and CDR2: DFQATT and SNEGSKA (reference sequence). The J segment lost 0 bases and the V segment lost 7 bases, leaving 21 bases of the junction unmatched. CDR3 amino acids: CSVRPGITLDRDSNQPQHF. The CDR3 DNA sequence: TGCAGTGTTCGACCCGGCATTACCCTAGACAGGGATAGCAATCAGCCCCAGCATTTT.

This clonotype was picked up many times. The chain joins TRBV20-1 to TRBJ2-7, with 9 bases identical to TRBD2. V shed 0 bases, J shed 2 bases, and the junction held 11 bases outside the gene matches. There are 17 residues in the CDR3. Germline V gives CDR1 DFQATT, CDR2 SNEGSKA (reference sequence). In DNA, the CDR3 is TGCAGTGCTAGAGATGTAAGGCTAGCGGGGAGTACCTACGAGCAGTACTTC. The encoded protein is CSARDVRLAGSTYEQYF.

Turning to this clonotype: The junction shows a germline mismatch at one end, possibly a read error. The chain uses TRBV20-1 and TRBJ2-1, with D hard to call. TRBJ2-7 explains the end of the DNA better; the J call may be wrong. CDR1 DFQATT and CDR2 SNEGSKA come from the germline V gene (reference sequence). The CDR3 contains 16 residues. The CDR3 DNA is TGCGGTGCTAGAGATCGATATACAGCCCCCTACAATGAGCAGTACTTC. Its translation: CGARDRYTAPYNEQYF.

In this sample, this clonotype turned up many times. The genes are TRBV12-3 or TRBV12-4 and TRBJ2-5, with 7 bases aligning to TRBD2. V dropped 3 bases and J dropped 1; count of bases not matched to a gene: 8. The CDR3 spans 16 residues. In DNA form, the CDR3 reads TGTGCCAGCAGTTTTACTTGGGACTATCCCCAAGAGACCCAGTACTTC. Protein: CASSFTWDYPQETQYF.

Worth noting for this clonotype: Relative to the germline gene, one junction end is altered; a read error may explain this. The chain combines TRBV20-1 with TRBJ2-5; D ambiguous. TRBJ2-7 matches the DNA end more closely, so the J call is doubtful. CDR3 length: 12 amino acids. Germline V gene sequence: CDR1 DFQATT, CDR2 SNEGSKA (reference sequence). The CDR3: CRARKRLYEQYF. CDR3 in DNA: TGCAGGGCTAGGAAACGGCTCTACGAGCAGTACTTC.

In regard to this clonotype: A much larger clone lies one base from this, so it may be a read error. The genes are TRBV7-2 and TRBJ2-3; D tentatively fits TRBD1 or TRBD2 (6 bases each). The germline V gene encodes CDR1 SGHTA and CDR2 FQGNSA. The CDR3 has 16 amino acids. In DNA, the CDR3 is TGTGCCAGCAGCCTGCTAGGGGGGTCTTCCACAAATACGCAGTATTTT. Translating it yields CASSLLGGSSTNTQYF.

V and J are TRBV5-1 and TRBJ2-4, with D unclear. Deletions cut 0 bases from V and 13 bases from J, with 20 bases between. In germline, CDR1 is SGHRS, CDR2 YFSETQ. The CDR3 covers 15 residues. CDR3 in amino acids: CASSLDVEPYNEQYF. In nucleotides, the CDR3 is TGCGCCAGCAGCTTGGACGTTGAGCCTTACAATGAGCAGTACTTC.

The rearrangement joins TRBV7-8 to TRBJ1-2, with D possibly TRBD1 on 6 matching bases. The CDR3 consists of 14 residues. V lost 1 base and J 9 bases, leaving 15 bases between the germline ends. Germline V gene data show CDR1 as SGHVS and CDR2 as FQNEAQ. The chain's CDR3 is CASSLEGVGESYTF. In DNA, the CDR3 is TGTGCCAGCAGCTTAGAGGGGGTGGGGGAGAGCTACACCTTC.

This clonotype was counted at least ten times. This rearrangement joins TRBV29-1 to TRBJ1-2; TRBD1 matches at 7 bases. V lost 4 bases, J lost 7 bases, and 3 bases stayed unmatched. CDR1 is SQVTM and CDR2 is ANQGSEA in the germline V gene. The CDR3 has 11 residues. This CDR3 reads CSVVGGIGYTF. DNA of the CDR3: TGCAGCGTTGTAGGGGGCATTGGCTACACCTTC.

This clonotype has more than one count but fewer than ten. The DNA of the CDR3 is TGCGCCAGCAGCTATGGCGGCGATCCAGGTGGAAACACCATATATTTT. Translating gives CASSYGGDPGGNTIYF. The V gene is TRBV5-1, the J gene TRBJ1-3; no clear D. Between the trimmed V and J ends, which lost 3 bases and 3 bases, there was a span of 16 bases. CDR1 and CDR2 from the germline V gene are SGHRS and YFSETQ. CDR3 length: 16 residues.

This clonotype was seen many times. This chain links TRBV7-2 with TRBJ1-2; D gene unclear. The germline V gene encodes CDR1 SGHTA and CDR2 FQGNSA. V was pared by 5 bases and J by 0 bases, with 7 bases between. The CDR3 is 13 amino acids. The CDR3 region has the DNA TGTGCCAGCAGCCCGGACGCTAACTATGGCTACACCTTC. This encodes CASSPDANYGYTF.